This TCR beta chain stems from a study of neurological immune-mediated disorders. From the 5' RACE reads, TCRdb called clonotypes with MiXCR, one entry per CDR3 protein. The sample lists tens of thousands of distinct CDR3 sequences, 24% seen once, with about 4.6% in the top ten. This clonotype was counted at least ten times. Time point given: technical triplicate 2. This clonotype originated in a man in his sixties with HTLV-1-associated myelopathy (HAM/TSP). The specimen was PBMCs.

The CDR3 protein is CASSKRTGSGQPQHF. The CDR3, as DNA: TGTGCCAGCAGTAAGAGGACAGGGTCAGGGCAGCCCCAGCATTTT. This chain joins TRBV7-2 and TRBJ1-5; 8 bases are shared with TRBD1. The J segment lost 7 bases and the V segment lost 6 bases, leaving 11 bases of the junction unmatched. Per the germline V gene, CDR1 is SGHTA and CDR2 is FQGNSA. The CDR3 sequence is 15 residues long.